This TCR beta chain came from a study of CD8 T cells in Susac syndrome. This CDR3 is 14 amino acids long. V was cut by 6 bases and J by 1 base, with 9 bases left in between. Germline V gene lookup returns CDR1 LGHNT and CDR2 FRNRAP. A quantity of roughly 0.5 to 1 ug RNA underwent reverse transcription using random hexamers. Across 54 Vbeta and 13 Jbeta, immunoSEQ multiplex PCR amplified TCR beta CDR3. TCRdb ran MiXCR on the immunoSEQ multiplex PCR reads and lists one entry per CDR3 protein. The sample yields roughly 150,000 distinct CDR3 sequences, just under 95% seen once. Sequencing was done on a sample of CD4+ T cells from PBMCs. This TCR derives from a human donor in good health. The chain has TRBV12-5 and TRBJ1-4; possibly TRBD1 for D (5 bases). The CDR3 loop reads CASGNRLTNEKLFF. The CDR3 coding sequence is TGTGCTAGTGGCAACAGGTTAACTAATGAAAAACTGTTTTTT. Together with reference TRBV12-5 and TRBJ1-4, the CDR3 gives the full variable domain: DARVTQTPRHKVTEMGQEVTMRCQPILGHNTVFWYRQTMMQGLELLAYFRNRAPLDDSGMPKDRFSAEMPDATLATLKIQPSEPRDSAVYFCASGNRLTNEKLFFGSGTQLSVL.